This T cell receptor beta chain emerged from a study of cytomegalovirus exposure and HLA in healthy donors. Broader study findings: Many donors shared some public TCRs, even though most TCR sequences were rare. The CMV antigen specificity of three CMV-associated chains was confirmed through in vitro analysis. Compared with the approximately 670-donor mean, an Asian-associated ancestry cluster reportedly had fewer N-insertions, according to a later analysis.

Germline lookup yields CDR1 MDHEN and CDR2 SYDVKM. The CDR3 runs to 13 residues. Trimming pared 5 bases from V and 2 bases from J, leaving 10 bases between. The PCR made use of 60 Vbeta and 13 Jbeta primers. Assay: immunoSEQ multiplex PCR; the TCRdb copy retains only in-frame clones and omits some. This sample yields approximately 150,000 clones, of which roughly four fifths are seen a single time; around 1% belongs to the top ten. About this clone itself: Its antigen is currently unknown.

The sample was PBMCs. The sequence was obtained from a middle-aged woman in good health and CMV-seronegative. V is TRBV28 and J is TRBJ2-7, with D tentatively TRBD2 (6 bases). The CDR3 here is CASSKGGAYEQYF. The CDR3 nucleotides are TGTGCCAGCAGTAAGGGCGGGGCCTACGAGCAGTACTTC. The full variable domain, with the rest looked up from reference TRBV28 and TRBJ2-7, is DVKVTQSSRYLVKRTGEKVFLECVQDMDHENMFWYRQDPGLGLRLIYFSYDVKMKEKGDIPEGYSVSREKKERFSLILESASTNQTSMYLCASSKGGAYEQYFGPGTRLTVT.